The sequence of this T cell receptor beta chain was determined in a study of spatial heterogeneity in lung cancer. General study findings and limits: Mutation tallies in tumors tracked expanded intratumoral alpha and beta TCR counts. The recorded estimate of tumor T cell coverage is around 7% for alpha chains and under 15% for beta chains.

By sample share, this clonotype is medium-sized. The antigen remains unidentified. CDR3 length: 14 amino acids. Germline lookup yields CDR1 SGHAT and CDR2 FQNNGV. Losses at the gene ends were 1 base for V and 5 bases for J; bases not matched to a gene: 4. TCRdb analysed the 5' RACE reads with MiXCR anew, one entry per CDR3 protein. The sample has roughly 4,400 distinct CDR3 sequences; approximately 13% are singletons. Regarding time point: sample taken at primary tumor resection. Sequencing of whole RNA from tumor, nontumor lung or frozen PBMC involved no sorting. J is TRBJ2-5 and V is TRBV11-2; 7 nucleotides match TRBD2. The clonotype comes from a male donor with early-stage non-small cell lung cancer. This material consisted of lung tumor tissue, taken at surgery. Written as DNA, the CDR3 is TGTGCCAGCAGCTTAGGGGGAGGGACTGAGACCCAGTACTTC. This sequence encodes CASSLGGGTETQYF.